This T cell receptor beta chain was sequenced for a study of blood T cells in healthy people across ages. A second PCR, run for about 6 to 12 cycles, used a sample-barcoded 5' primer plus a J-beta primer mix. Via MiXCR, TCRdb re-called the 5' RACE reads, giving one row per CDR3 protein. The data contain some 1.5 million distinct CDR3 sequences, 28% of them singletons. V lost 3 bases to trimming and J lost 3 bases; unmatched junction nucleotides: 10. CDR1 and CDR2 from the germline V gene are SNHLY and FYNNEI. The CDR3 extends over 18 amino acids. The source material was blood. The V call is TRBV2, the J call TRBJ2-3; TRBD2 matches 12 bases. This sequence originates from a woman in her twenties or thirties in good health. CDR3 nucleotide sequence: TGTGCCAGCAGTGAGGTCGCCGGGACTAGCGGGTCGACAGATACGCAGTATTTT. Amino acids: CASSEVAGTSGSTDTQYF. Filled out from reference TRBV2 and TRBJ2-3, the complete variable domain reads EPEVTQTPSHQVTQMGQEVILRCVPISNHLYFYWYRQILGQKVEFLVSFYNNEISEKSEIFDDQFSVERPDGSNFTLKIRSTKLEDSAMYFCASSEVAGTSGSTDTQYFGPGTRLTVL.